The entry below describes one T cell receptor (beta chain). Germline CDR1 is SGHDT and CDR2 is YYEEEE. Deletions cut 0 bases from V and 2 bases from J, with 10 bases between. The CDR3 runs 15 residues. The data belong to a study of blood T cell repertoires in COVID-19. Study-level information: Sample material is recorded as cDNA or gDNA derived from T cells, B-cell-depleted T cells, or PBMCs.

Study processing details: Reference gene primer amplification gave estimated nucleated cell counts. Generated by immunoSEQ multiplex PCR, the TCRdb table keeps only in-frame clones and is missing some. V, J and clone size were drawn from that table, and D and trimming were deduced from the DNA. Counted here are around 98,000 clones, 75% to 85% occurring once; the ten biggest clones make up around a quarter. The sequenced sample was peripheral blood. This sequence was found in a man aged 65 to 85 with acute or convalescent COVID-19. J is TRBJ2-3 and V is TRBV5-6; D is ambiguous. The CDR3 DNA reads as TGTGCCAGCAGCTTGGGGGCAGGCTACACAGATACGCAGTATTTT. This translates into CASSLGAGYTDTQYF.